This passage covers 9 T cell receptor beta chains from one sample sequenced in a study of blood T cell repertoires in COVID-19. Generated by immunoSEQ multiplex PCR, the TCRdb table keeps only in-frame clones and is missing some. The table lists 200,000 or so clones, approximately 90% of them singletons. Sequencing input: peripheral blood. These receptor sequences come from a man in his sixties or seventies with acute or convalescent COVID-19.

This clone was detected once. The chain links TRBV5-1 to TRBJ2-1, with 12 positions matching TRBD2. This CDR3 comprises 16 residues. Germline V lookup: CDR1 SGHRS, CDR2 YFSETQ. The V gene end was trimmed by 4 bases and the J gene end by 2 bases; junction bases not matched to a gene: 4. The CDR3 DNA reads TGCGCCAGCAGCCCCAGGACTAGCGGGACCTACAATGAGCAGTTCTTC. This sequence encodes CASSPRTSGTYNEQFF.

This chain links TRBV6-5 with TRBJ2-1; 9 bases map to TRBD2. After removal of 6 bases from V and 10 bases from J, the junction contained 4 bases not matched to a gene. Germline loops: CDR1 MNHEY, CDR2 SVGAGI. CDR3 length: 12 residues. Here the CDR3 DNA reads TGTGCCAGCAGCCGCGGACTAGCGGAGCAGTTCTTC. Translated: CASSRGLAEQFF.

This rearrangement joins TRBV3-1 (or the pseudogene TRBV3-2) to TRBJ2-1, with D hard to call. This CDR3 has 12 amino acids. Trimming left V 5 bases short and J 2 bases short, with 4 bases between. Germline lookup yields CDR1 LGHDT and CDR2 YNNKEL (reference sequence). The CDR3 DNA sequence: TGTGCCAGCAGCACTACCTACAATGAGCAGTTCTTC. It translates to CASSTTYNEQFF.

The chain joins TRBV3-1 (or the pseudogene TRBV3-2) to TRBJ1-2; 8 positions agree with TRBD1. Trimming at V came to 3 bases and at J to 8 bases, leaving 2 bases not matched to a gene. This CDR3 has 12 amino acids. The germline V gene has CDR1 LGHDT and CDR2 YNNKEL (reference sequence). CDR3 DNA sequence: TGTGCCAGCAGCCACGACAGGGGAGGCTACACCTTC. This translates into CASSHDRGGYTF.

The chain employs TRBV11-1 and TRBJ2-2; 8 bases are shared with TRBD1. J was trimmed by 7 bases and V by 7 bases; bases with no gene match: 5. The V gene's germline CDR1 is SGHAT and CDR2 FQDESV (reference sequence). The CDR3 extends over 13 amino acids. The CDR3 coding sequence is TGTGCCAGCATCCAGGGGGCAGGCGGGGAGCTGTTTTTT. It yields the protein CASIQGAGGELFF.

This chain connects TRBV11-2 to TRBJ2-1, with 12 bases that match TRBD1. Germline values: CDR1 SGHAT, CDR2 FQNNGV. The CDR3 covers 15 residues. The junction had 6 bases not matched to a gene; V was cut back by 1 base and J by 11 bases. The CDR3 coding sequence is TGTGCCAGCAGCTTAGGAGAGGGACAGGGGGCACAGCAGTTCTTC. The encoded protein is CASSLGEGQGAQQFF.

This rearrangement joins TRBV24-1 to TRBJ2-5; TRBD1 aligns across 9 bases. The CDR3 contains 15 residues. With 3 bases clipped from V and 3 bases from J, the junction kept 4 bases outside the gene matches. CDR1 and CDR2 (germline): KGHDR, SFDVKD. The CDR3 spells CATSDPRTGEETQYF. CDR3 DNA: TGTGCCACCAGTGATCCACGGACAGGGGAAGAGACCCAGTACTTC.

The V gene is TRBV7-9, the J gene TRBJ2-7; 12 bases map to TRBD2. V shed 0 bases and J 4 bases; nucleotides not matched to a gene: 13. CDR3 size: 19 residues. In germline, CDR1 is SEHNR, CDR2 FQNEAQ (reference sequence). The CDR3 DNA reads TGTGCCAGCAGCTTAGCAGGAGGAGGACTAGCGGGACGTGGGTACGAGCAGTACTTC. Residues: CASSLAGGGLAGRGYEQYF.

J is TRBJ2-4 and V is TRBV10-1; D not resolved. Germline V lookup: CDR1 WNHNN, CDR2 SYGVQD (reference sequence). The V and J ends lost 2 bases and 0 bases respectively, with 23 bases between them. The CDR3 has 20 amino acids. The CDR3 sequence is CASSESRGREKILAKNIQYF. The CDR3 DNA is TGCGCCAGCAGTGAGAGCAGAGGCAGAGAAAAAATCCTAGCCAAAAACATTCAGTACTTC.